The next 30 T cell receptor beta chains were all read from a single sample in a study of tumor-infiltrating lymphocytes in localized non-small cell lung cancer. This table comes from immunoSEQ multiplex PCR, and its TCRdb copy is limited to in-frame clones, with some not included. The data contain 16,000 or so clones, less than 80% of them seen just once; the ten biggest clones take up roughly 6.7%. The sample comprised lung tumor tissue. These receptors originate from a human donor with non-small cell lung cancer.

The chain employs TRBV2 and TRBJ2-2; D tentatively fits TRBD1 or TRBD2 (5 bases each). This CDR3 comprises 17 residues. Germline V lookup: CDR1 SNHLY, CDR2 FYNNEI. With 5 bases removed from V and 6 bases from J, the gap between germline ends came to 22 bases. The CDR3 loop is CASSHGSGTGGSGELFF. The CDR3, as DNA: TGTGCCAGCAGTCATGGCTCCGGGACCGGCGGATCCGGGGAGCTGTTTTTT.

J is TRBJ2-1 and V is TRBV18, with D possibly being TRBD1 or TRBD2 (5 bases each). From germline, CDR1 is KGHSH and CDR2 LQKENI. This CDR3 has 15 residues. The V end was cut by 5 bases, the J end by 1 base, with 12 bases between. Here the CDR3 DNA reads TGTGCCAGCTCAATTCGGGACGGATCCTACAATGAGCAGTTCTTC. Translating gives CASSIRDGSYNEQFF. Together with reference TRBV18 and TRBJ2-1, the CDR3 gives the full variable domain: NAGVMQNPRHLVRRRGQEARLRCSPMKGHSHVYWYRQLPEEGLKFMVYLQKENIIDESGMPKERFSAEFPKEGPSILRIQQVVRGDSAAYFCASSIRDGSYNEQFFGPGTRLTVL.

The chain recombines TRBV7-8 with TRBJ2-7; D is unclear. This CDR3 is built from 11 residues. CDR1 is SGHVS and CDR2 is FQNEAQ in the germline V gene. Trimming pared 2 bases from V and 5 bases from J, leaving 4 bases between. The CDR3 nucleotides are TGTGCCAGCAGCTTACTCGACGAGCAGTACTTC. This translates into CASSLLDEQYF.

The chain employs TRBV6-5 and TRBJ1-3, with D unresolved. Trimming left V 7 bases short and J 0 bases short, with 7 bases between. The CDR3 runs to 13 residues. Per the germline V gene, CDR1 is MNHEY and CDR2 is SVGAGI. CDR3 bases: TGTGCCAGCACCCCGGACTCTGGAAACACCATATATTTT. It encodes CASTPDSGNTIYF.

The chain has TRBV9 and TRBJ1-2; TRBD1 matches 8 bases. With 4 bases clipped from V and 8 bases from J, the junction kept 10 bases outside the gene matches. Germline V lookup: CDR1 SGDLS, CDR2 YYNGEE. The CDR3 loop spans 14 amino acids. The CDR3 sequence is CASSPRTGPGGYTF. Written as DNA, the CDR3 is TGTGCCAGCAGCCCGAGGACAGGGCCGGGGGGCTACACCTTC.

The chain combines TRBV7-9 with TRBJ2-2; the match to TRBD1 covers 9 bases. With V trimmed by 5 bases and J by 5 bases, 6 bases remained unmatched. The CDR3 is 15 amino acids. The V gene's germline CDR1 is SEHNR and CDR2 FQNEAQ (reference sequence). The chain's CDR3 is CASSLGTGWTGELFF. CDR3 sequence (DNA): TGTGCCAGCAGCCTCGGGACAGGGTGGACCGGGGAGCTGTTTTTT.

By share, this clone counts as medium-sized. The rearrangement uses TRBV7-2 and TRBJ2-7; 9 bases match TRBD2. Germline loops: CDR1 SGHTA, CDR2 FQGNSA. This CDR3 spans 18 amino acids. V shed 0 bases, J shed 4 bases, and the junction held 13 bases outside the gene matches. The CDR3 nucleotides are TGTGCCAGCAGCTTAGCGCCGGGACTAGCTGGGGGATTTTACGAGCAGTACTTC. Its translation: CASSLAPGLAGGFYEQYF.

The chain carries TRBV5-1 and TRBJ1-1; possible D gene TRBD1, 5 bases. The V end lost 0 bases, the J end lost 4 bases, and 13 bases lay between the germline ends. Germline values: CDR1 SGHRS, CDR2 YFSETQ. This CDR3 region has 15 residues. The CDR3 is CASSLEGQRSTEAFF. The CDR3 DNA sequence: TGCGCCAGCAGCTTGGAGGGGCAGAGGAGCACTGAAGCTTTCTTT.

This chain links TRBV7-6 with TRBJ1-5, with D possibly matching TRBD1 (6 bases). The CDR3 totals 15 residues. Germline V gene data show CDR1 as SGHVS and CDR2 as FNYEAQ. V lost 1 base and J 7 bases, leaving 14 bases between the germline ends. DNA for the CDR3: TGTGCCAGCAGCTTAGATAAGGGGGGCAGGCAGCCCCAGCATTTT. Protein: CASSLDKGGRQPQHF.

This clone was seen more than once but under ten times. The sample contains more than one DNA sequence encoding this CDR3. The chain has TRBV7-2 and TRBJ2-5; 9 bases fit TRBD1. The CDR3 length is 13 residues. The V segment lost 3 bases and the J segment 5 bases; nucleotides outside the gene matches: 1. Germline V lookup: CDR1 SGHTA, CDR2 FQGNSA. In DNA form, the CDR3 reads TGTGCCAGCAGCTTTACAGGGGGCGAGACCCAGTACTTC. It specifies CASSFTGGETQYF.

This chain joins TRBV29-1 and TRBJ2-5; 13 nucleotides align to TRBD2. J gave up 5 bases and V 2 bases, and 8 bases lay outside the gene matches. Germline assignment: CDR1 SQVTM and CDR2 ANQGSEA. The CDR3 spans 16 residues. CDR3 sequence (DNA): TGCAGCGTTGAAAGGACTAGCGGGAGTAACTTTGAGACCCAGTACTTC. This translates into CSVERTSGSNFETQYF.

The chain recombines TRBV7-9 with TRBJ2-7, with D perhaps TRBD1 or TRBD2 (6 bases each). Per germline, CDR1 SEHNR and CDR2 FQNEAQ (reference sequence). Trimming cost V 5 bases and J 1 base, with 15 bases left between them. This CDR3 contains 15 residues. CDR3 sequence reads: CASSGGQGQSYEQYF. The DNA of the CDR3 is TGTGCCAGCAGCGGGGGGCAGGGGCAGTCCTACGAGCAGTACTTC. Full variable domain (missing parts from reference TRBV7-9 and TRBJ2-7): DTGVSQNPRHKITKRGQNVTFRCDPISEHNRLYWYRQTLGQGPEFLTYFQNEAQLEKSRLLSDRFSAERPKGSFSTLEIQRTEQGDSAMYLCASSGGQGQSYEQYFGPGTRLTVT.

The genes are TRBV14 and TRBJ1-5; tentative D call: TRBD1 (6 bases). Between the trimmed V and J ends, which lost 3 bases and 3 bases, there was a span of 12 bases. There are 15 residues in the CDR3. Germline V gene lookup returns CDR1 SGHDN and CDR2 FVKESK. CDR3 in amino acids: CASSHRGAPNQPQHF. As DNA, the CDR3 is TGTGCCAGCAGCCATCGGGGGGCCCCCAATCAGCCCCAGCATTTT.

This sequence joins TRBV5-1 and TRBJ2-6; D uncertain. The V gene lost 1 base and the J gene lost 3 bases, with 8 bases spanning the gap. The CDR3 is 15 residues long. The germline gives CDR1 SGHRS, CDR2 YFSETQ. The CDR3 reads CASSLNGVGANVLTF. The CDR3 region has the DNA TGCGCCAGCAGCTTGAATGGGGTTGGGGCCAACGTCCTGACTTTC.

This clone turned up a few times. This rearrangement joins TRBV5-4 to TRBJ2-3; D may match TRBD1 or TRBD2 (5 bases each). Looked up from germline, CDR1 is SGHNT and CDR2 is YYREEE (reference sequence). The CDR3 is 15 residues long. With 5 bases removed from V and 0 bases from J, the gap between germline ends came to 13 bases. The CDR3 region is CASSNRDVSTDTQYF. CDR3 DNA: TGTGCCAGCAGTAACCGGGACGTTAGCACAGATACGCAGTATTTT.

V usage is TRBV5-5 and J usage is TRBJ1-1, with D tentatively TRBD1 (6 bases). Germline V gene sequence: CDR1 SGHKS, CDR2 YYEKEE (reference sequence). The V and J ends lost 0 bases and 7 bases respectively, with 13 bases between them. The CDR3 runs 14 residues. CDR3 in amino acids: CASSLGGHYGEAFF. The CDR3 coding sequence is TGTGCCAGCAGCTTGGGGGGACATTACGGTGAAGCTTTCTTT.

The chain recombines TRBV28 with TRBJ2-6; D unclear. Trimming took off 3 bases at V and 0 bases at J, with 6 bases between the two ends. CDR1 and CDR2 (germline): MDHEN, SYDVKM. CDR3 length equals 15 residues. The CDR3 reads CASSFSLSGANVLTF. The DNA of the CDR3 is TGTGCCAGCAGTTTTTCCCTCTCTGGGGCCAACGTCCTGACTTTC.

The rearrangement links TRBV2 to TRBJ2-7; 9 bases agree with TRBD1. The length of the CDR3 is 13 residues. V shed 8 bases and J 3 bases; nucleotides not matched to a gene: 5. In germline, CDR1 is SNHLY, CDR2 FYNNEI. The CDR3: CASRGQGNYEQYF. The CDR3 region has the DNA TGTGCCAGCCGGGGACAGGGTAACTACGAGCAGTACTTC.

In DNA, the CDR3 is TGTGCCATCAGTGTAGCTAGGACAGGGGACGGCTACACCTTC. Amino acid sequence: CAISVARTGDGYTF. The genes are TRBV10-3 and TRBJ1-2; 9 nucleotides align to TRBD1. There are 14 residues in the CDR3. V dropped 4 bases and J dropped 8; count of bases not matched to a gene: 8. Germline lookup yields CDR1 ENHRY and CDR2 SYGVKD.

This clone was picked up a small number of times. The chain links TRBV11-3 to TRBJ2-7; 9 nucleotides match TRBD1. The CDR3 runs to 16 residues. With V trimmed by 7 bases and J by 4 bases, 14 bases remained unmatched. The germline gives CDR1 SGHNT, CDR2 YENEEA. CDR3 region: CASIHRGRDEYYEQYF. In DNA form, the CDR3 reads TGTGCCAGCATCCACAGGGGGCGGGATGAGTATTACGAGCAGTACTTC.

This clone appeared a single time. DNA for the CDR3: TGTGCCAGCAGTTACAGGGCGGCGGGCACCGGGGAGCTGTTTTTT. Translating gives CASSYRAAGTGELFF. This sequence joins TRBV6-6 and TRBJ2-2; D perhaps matches TRBD2 (5 bases). This CDR3 spans 15 amino acids. The germline CDR1 and CDR2 sequences are MNHNY and SVGAGI (reference sequence). Deletions cut 2 bases from V and 4 bases from J, with 11 bases between.

The chain uses TRBV5-5 and TRBJ2-3; TRBD2 matches 7 bases. Per the germline V gene, CDR1 is SGHKS and CDR2 is YYEKEE (reference sequence). With 2 bases clipped from V and 4 bases from J, the junction kept 7 bases outside the gene matches. The CDR3 covers 15 residues. Here the CDR3 reads CASSFGQGGADTQYF. For the CDR3, the DNA is TGTGCCAGCAGCTTTGGGCAGGGAGGGGCAGATACGCAGTATTTT.

By frequency in the sample, this clone is medium-sized. The J gene is TRBJ2-7, the V gene TRBV7-9; D perhaps matches TRBD1 (6 bases). V lost 1 base to trimming and J lost 2 bases, with 12 bases between them. Per the germline V gene, CDR1 is SEHNR and CDR2 is FQNEAQ (reference sequence). The CDR3 runs 15 residues. The CDR3, as DNA: TGTGCCAGCAGCTTAGGGGAGAAGGGGGCCTACGAGCAGTACTTC. This codes for CASSLGEKGAYEQYF. The whole variable domain, filled in from reference TRBV7-9 and TRBJ2-7, reads DTGVSQNPRHKITKRGQNVTFRCDPISEHNRLYWYRQTLGQGPEFLTYFQNEAQLEKSRLLSDRFSAERPKGSFSTLEIQRTEQGDSAMYLCASSLGEKGAYEQYFGPGTRLTVT.

This clone was observed once. This chain uses TRBV29-1 with TRBJ2-2, with 9 bases that match TRBD1. This CDR3 has 14 residues. The germline V gene has CDR1 SQVTM and CDR2 ANQGSEA. Trimming took 7 bases from V and 3 from J; bases not matched to a gene: 6. The CDR3 sequence: CSAADRGDTGELFF. CDR3 nucleotide sequence: TGCAGCGCAGCGGACAGGGGAGACACCGGGGAGCTGTTTTTT.

The V and J genes are TRBV27 and TRBJ2-6; D is possibly TRBD1 (6 bases). Trimming removed 4 bases from V and 4 bases from J, with 11 bases in between. CDR1 is MNHEY, CDR2 SMNVEV, per germline (reference sequence). This CDR3 is built from 15 residues. The CDR3 DNA reads as TGTGCCAGCAGTTCCCCCGGGACAGGGGCCAACGTCCTGACTTTC. This codes for CASSSPGTGANVLTF. The full variable domain, with the rest looked up from reference TRBV27 and TRBJ2-6, is EAQVTQNPRYLITVTGKKLTVTCSQNMNHEYMSWYRQDPGLGLRQIYYSMNVEVTDKGDVPEGYKVSRKEKRNFPLILESPSPNQTSLYFCASSSPGTGANVLTFGAGSRLTVL.

The sample holds one count of this clone. The CDR3 protein is CASSFGQGGSGELFF. The CDR3 DNA reads TGCGCCAGCAGCTTCGGACAGGGAGGGTCCGGGGAGCTGTTTTTT. The gene calls are TRBV5-1 and TRBJ2-2, with D possibly TRBD1 on 8 matching bases. The CDR3 is 15 residues long. V was clipped by 2 bases and J by 6 bases, with 14 bases between them. Germline V lookup: CDR1 SGHRS, CDR2 YFSETQ. The full variable domain, in which reference TRBV5-1 and TRBJ2-2 provide the parts outside the CDR3, is KAGVTQTPRYLIKTRGQQVTLSCSPISGHRSVSWYQQTPGQGLQFLFEYFSETQRNKGNFPGRFSGRQFSNSRSEMNVSTLELGDSALYLCASSFGQGGSGELFFGEGSRLTVL.

This clone was observed a single time. V is TRBV6-5 and J is TRBJ1-5; 8 nucleotides line up with TRBD1. CDR1 is MNHEY, CDR2 SVGAGI, per germline. The junction had 5 bases not matched to a gene; V was cut back by 6 bases and J by 1 base. This CDR3 comprises 15 residues. The CDR3 loop reads CASSGDRWSNQPQHF. The DNA for the CDR3 is TGTGCCAGCAGCGGGGACAGGTGGAGCAATCAGCCCCAGCATTTT.

The CDR3 reads CASSPPGQRNTEAFF. In DNA, the CDR3 is TGTGCCAGCAGCCCGCCGGGACAAAGGAACACTGAAGCTTTCTTT. The V and J genes are TRBV14 and TRBJ1-1; the D gene is possibly TRBD1 (6 bases). V shed 4 bases and J shed 1 base, with 13 bases lying between them. Germline CDR1 is SGHDN and CDR2 is FVKESK. The CDR3 has 15 amino acids.

The chain recombines TRBV28 with TRBJ1-1; D is uncertain. CDR3 length: 13 amino acids. Trimming took off 2 bases at V and 5 bases at J, with 9 bases between the two ends. Germline V gives CDR1 MDHEN, CDR2 SYDVKM. CDR3 loop: CASSLVGSTEAFF. In DNA, the CDR3 is TGTGCCAGCAGTTTAGTGGGTAGTACTGAAGCTTTCTTT.

This sequence joins TRBV6-5 and TRBJ2-7; the D is unclear. The germline V gene encodes CDR1 MNHEY and CDR2 SVGAGI. The V and J ends lost 11 bases and 3 bases respectively, with 5 bases between them. This CDR3 is built from 9 residues. DNA of the CDR3: TGTGCCGCCGGCTACGAGCAGTACTTC. Protein product: CAAGYEQYF.